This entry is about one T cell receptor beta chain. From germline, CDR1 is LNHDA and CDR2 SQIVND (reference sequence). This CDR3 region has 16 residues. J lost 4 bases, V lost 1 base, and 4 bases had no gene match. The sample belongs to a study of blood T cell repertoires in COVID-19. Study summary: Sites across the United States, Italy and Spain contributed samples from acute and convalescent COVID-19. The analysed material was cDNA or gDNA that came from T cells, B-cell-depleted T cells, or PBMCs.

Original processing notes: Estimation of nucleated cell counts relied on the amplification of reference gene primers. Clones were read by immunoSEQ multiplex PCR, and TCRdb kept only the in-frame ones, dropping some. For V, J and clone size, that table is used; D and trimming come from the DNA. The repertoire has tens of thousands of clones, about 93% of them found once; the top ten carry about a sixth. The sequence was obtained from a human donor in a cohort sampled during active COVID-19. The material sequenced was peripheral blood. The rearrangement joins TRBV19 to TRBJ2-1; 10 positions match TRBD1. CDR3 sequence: CASSIGTGGRYNEQFF. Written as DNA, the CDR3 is TGTGCCAGTAGTATAGGGACAGGGGGTCGGTACAATGAGCAGTTCTTC.